The text below deals with one T cell receptor (beta chain). Which antigen it targets is not known. No base quality values were provided; no much bigger clone lies one nucleotide off. Reading the germline V gene gives CDR1 SGHRS and CDR2 YFSETQ. Clipping removes 3 bases from V and 5 bases from J, with 3 as the unmatched junction base count. The CDR3, from cysteine to phenylalanine, totals 15 residues. The read is trimmed to its CDR3 DNA, 45 bases read in frame from base 1. The data stem from a study of T-cell reconstitution after alpha-beta-depleted transplantation in children listed by TCRdb under 2016. Study-level background: The study quantitatively tracked T-cell immune reconstitution after TCRalphabeta/CD19-depleted allogeneic hematopoietic cell transplantation in children using TCR repertoire profiling.

Library preparation employed PCR. Sequencer: Illumina HiSeq 2500. TCR libraries were prepared with molecular barcoding, using unique molecular identifiers to normalize TCRbeta repertoire quantification. TCRdb reanalyzed the raw reads on its own, using fastp at Q25 for trimming and MiXCR for clone calling, and kept in-frame beta chains. CDR3 protein duplicates are merged, each entry listing the most common genes and DNA. The sample contains 500,000 to 600,000 distinct CDR3 sequences, more than 20% of them found a single time. Less than 40% of the sample goes to the ten largest clones. The paper's findings and limits, for the study overall: In some patients, high TCRbeta diversity at day 60 was attributed to recipient T cells and intrathymic progenitors that had survived conditioning. Over the following months the frequencies of hyperexpanded clones went down, and after one year T-cell counts and TCRbeta diversity were mostly credited to newly produced T cells. About two months after transplant, the apparently early recovery of alphabetaT-cell counts reportedly depended on just several hundred clones that had expanded rapidly and came from non-depleted graft cells.

What this sample's treatment or condition label stands for: allogeneic hematopoietic cell transplantation with graft depleted of TCRalphabeta T cells and CD19 B cells. Transplant recipients were children who received TCRalphabeta/CD19-depleted allogeneic hematopoietic cell grafts. This TCR derives from a boy under three years old with Wiskott-Aldrich syndrome, due to receive a stem cell transplant. Here the sequenced sample was PBMCs, taken before TCRalphabeta/CD19-depleted stem cell transplant. Rearrangement joined TRBV5-1 to TRBJ2-5; 14 bases in the junction line up with TRBD2. The CDR3: CASSWGLAGDETQYF. The DNA reads TGCGCCAGCAGCTGGGGACTAGCGGGAGATGAGACCCAGTACTTC.